A selection of T cell receptor beta chains follows, all from one sample in a study of cytomegalovirus exposure and HLA in healthy donors. Produced via immunoSEQ multiplex PCR; TCRdb's table is partial and in-frame only. The profile shows over 150,000 clones, around 68% of them singletons. The sample was PBMCs. The receptor set was obtained from a woman in her thirties or forties in good health and CMV-seropositive. The CDR3 runs from the conserved cysteine through the conserved F or W. A D gene is named only where the DNA matches it firmly. A row's size may be missing; if present it is once, few, many or a size class.

clone_size d_call j_call v_call cdr3_length cdr3_nt cdr3_aa
few TRBD2 TRBJ2-2 TRBV10-3 19 TGTGCCATCAGTGAGTCCCCTAGCGGGGGGTTCGCGAACACCGGGGAGCTGTTTTTT CAISESPSGGFANTGELFF
NA TRBD2 TRBJ2-1 TRBV6-5 16 TGTGCCAGCAGTTACGCGGCGGGAGTAGGCTACAATGAGCAGTTCTTC CASSYAAGVGYNEQFF
once TRBD2 TRBJ2-3 TRBV5-5 15 TGTGCCAGCAGCTTGGCGCTAGCGGGACTAGATACGCAGTATTTT CASSLALAGLDTQYF
NA NA TRBJ1-5 TRBV29-1 13 TGCAGCGTTGACACCGGGAACAATCAGCCCCAGCATTTT CSVDTGNNQPQHF
once NA TRBJ2-7 TRBV28 16 TGTGCCAGCAGTACCAACCGCCAGCGGGTCTTGTACGAGCAGTACTTC CASSTNRQRVLYEQYF
NA NA TRBJ2-3 TRBV11-1 12 TGTGCCAGCAGCGGAGACTTCTACACGCAGTATTTT CASSGDFYTQYF
NA NA TRBJ2-2 TRBV5-6 12 TGTGCCAGCAGCTTGGGGCGGAGGGAGCTGTTTTTT CASSLGRRELFF
few NA TRBJ1-1 TRBV28 13 TGTGCCAGCAGTTTCAACCTAAACACTGAAGCTTTCTTT CASSFNLNTEAFF
NA NA TRBJ2-7 TRBV9 15 TGTGCCAGCAGCCCCTCCGGGACTCCTACCTACGAGCAGTACTTC CASSPSGTPTYEQYF
NA NA TRBJ1-6 TRBV5-4 15 TGTGCCAGCAGCTTGTCAGGCGCGTATAATTCACCCCTCCACTTT CASSLSGAYNSPLHF
NA NA TRBJ1-5 TRBV7-2 13 TGTGCCAGCAGCTTAGAACTGAGGCAGCCCCAGAATTTT CASSLELRQPQNF
NA NA TRBJ2-7 TRBV19 16 TGTGCCAGTAGTATAGCGGGGGGCCAGAAGCCCTACGAGCAGTACTTC CASSIAGGQKPYEQYF
once NA TRBJ1-4 TRBV5-6 12 TGTGCCAGCAGCTGGACAGATGAAAAACTGTTTTTT CASSWTDEKLFF
NA NA TRBJ1-4 TRBV5-6 14 TGTGCCAGCAGCTTGGTGAGGGATAATGAAAAACTGTTTTTT CASSLVRDNEKLFF
few TRBD1 TRBJ2-7 TRBV9 14 TGTGCCAGCAGCGTAGACTATAGGGGGCGCGAGCAGTACTTC CASSVDYRGREQYF
few TRBD2 TRBJ2-5 TRBV5-6 16 TGTGCCAGCAGCTTACAGCTAGCGGGGGGGCAAGAGACCCAGTACTTC CASSLQLAGGQETQYF
NA TRBD2 TRBJ2-1 TRBV6-5 14 TGTGCCAGCAACGAGCTAGCGGGAGGATATGAGCAGTTCTTC CASNELAGGYEQFF
once TRBD1 TRBJ2-1 TRBV4-1 17 TGCGCCAGCAGCCAAGATTCACCCCGGACAGGGCAATATGAGCAGTTCTTC CASSQDSPRTGQYEQFF
NA TRBD1 TRBJ1-5 TRBV15 14 TGTGCCACCAGCAGGGACAGGCTGGATCAGCCCCAGAATTTT CATSRDRLDQPQNF
few TRBD1 TRBJ1-6 TRBV16 14 TGTGCCAGCAGCCACACAGGGGGAAATTCACCCCTCCACTTT CASSHTGGNSPLHF
NA NA TRBJ2-7 TRBV5-4 15 TGTGCCAGCAGCTTGTCTCCCCTAGGAGTCAACGAGCAGTACTTC CASSLSPLGVNEQYF
NA TRBD2 TRBJ2-7 TRBV7-2 16 TGTGCCAGCAGCTCAGACGCGGGGGGCACCCCCTACGAGCAGTACTTC CASSSDAGGTPYEQYF
NA TRBD2 TRBJ2-7 TRBV29-1 14 TGCAGCGTTGCACTAGCGGGGGCCCTCTACGAGCAGTACTTC CSVALAGALYEQYF
NA NA TRBJ2-1 TRBV4-1 15 TGCGCCAGCAGCCTTAGGACAGACTCCTACAATGAGCAGTTCTTC CASSLRTDSYNEQFF
NA TRBD1 TRBJ2-2 TRBV9 15 TGTGCCAGCAGCGTAGTGTCAGGGGGACACGGGGAGCTGTTTTTT CASSVVSGGHGELFF
NA TRBD1 TRBJ2-7 TRBV5-4 14 TGTGCCAGCAGCTCTCAGGGACAGTTCTACGAGCAGTACTTC CASSSQGQFYEQYF
NA NA TRBJ2-3 TRBV9 14 TGTGCCAGCAGCGCGGGGACTAGCACAGATACGCAGTATTTT CASSAGTSTDTQYF
once NA TRBJ1-5 TRBV5-1 14 TGCGCCAGCAGCTTGGGGACAGACGATCAGCCCCAGCATTTT CASSLGTDDQPQHF
NA NA TRBJ2-3 TRBV9 14 TGTGCCAGCAGCGTGGGAGGCAGCACAGATACGCAGTATTTT CASSVGGSTDTQYF
few NA TRBJ1-2 TRBV5-4 13 TGTGCCAGCAGCTCGGGGAGGGGCTATGGCTACACCTTC CASSSGRGYGYTF
NA NA TRBJ2-7 TRBV10-3 15 TGTGCCATCAGTGGGGCAAGCGGTGAGGCCTACGAGCAGTACTTC CAISGASGEAYEQYF
NA NA TRBJ2-5 TRBV19 14 TGTGCCAGTAGTATCTCGGCTAGCCAAGAGACCCAGTACTTC CASSISASQETQYF
NA TRBD1 TRBJ1-5 TRBV4-3 18 TGCGCCAGCAGCCAAGTCCGACAGGGTGTTTATAGCAATCAGCCCCAGCATTTT CASSQVRQGVYSNQPQHF
NA TRBD1 TRBJ2-7 TRBV19 14 TGTGCCAGTAGTGTCGCGACAGGGTTTACCGAGCAGTACTTC CASSVATGFTEQYF
few NA TRBJ2-1 TRBV4-3 15 TGCGCCAGCAGCCCCCCCGGCGGGCGCGACAATGAGCAGTTCTTC CASSPPGGRDNEQFF
NA TRBD1 TRBJ1-6 TRBV13 14 TGTGCCAGCAGCCTCGACAGGGCTGGATCACCCCTCCACTTT CASSLDRAGSPLHF
NA NA TRBJ1-2 TRBV5-1 13 TGCGCCAGCAGCGAGATGGCTAACTATGGCTACACCTTC CASSEMANYGYTF
NA TRBD2 TRBJ2-3 TRBV5-1 16 TGCGCCAGCAGCCCCTTGACTAGCGGGACCCCAGATACGCAGTATTTT CASSPLTSGTPDTQYF
NA NA TRBJ2-7 TRBV5-1 15 TGCGCCAGCACCCCGGGCGGGGCAGGGACCTACGAGCAGTACTTC CASTPGGAGTYEQYF
NA TRBD2 TRBJ2-1 TRBV4-1 15 TGCGCCAGCAGGCCTACTAGCGGGAGGGATTATGAGCAGTTCTTC CASRPTSGRDYEQFF
NA TRBD2 TRBJ2-1 TRBV10-3 16 TGTGCCATCAGTGAGTCTTTGGGACTAGTTAGCAATGAGCAGTTCTTC CAISESLGLVSNEQFF
NA TRBD2 TRBJ2-7 TRBV19 14 TGTGCCAGTAGTATAGTAGCGGGAGGCCCGGGGCAGTACTTC CASSIVAGGPGQYF
few NA TRBJ2-7 TRBV28 11 TGTGCCAGCCCCAGGGGCTCCGAGCAGTACTTC CASPRGSEQYF
NA NA TRBJ1-1 TRBV7-2 17 TGTGCCAGCAGCGGACCGATCGACAGGCCGATGAACACTGAAGCTTTCTTT CASSGPIDRPMNTEAFF
NA TRBD1 TRBJ1-5 TRBV19 15 TGTGCCAGTACCTCTATTGACAGGGTGGATCAGCCCCAGCATTTT CASTSIDRVDQPQHF
few NA TRBJ1-2 TRBV18 16 TGTGCCAGCTCACCGGGCCTAGGGGCGAGGAACTATGGCTACACCTTC CASSPGLGARNYGYTF